The TCR beta chain under discussion was sequenced for a study of T cell responses to AZD1222 COVID-19 vaccine. CDR3 length: 16 amino acids. V was clipped by 5 bases and J by 4 bases, with 15 bases between them. Germline CDR1 and CDR2: MNHEY and SMNVEV (reference sequence). Concerning this clone itself: What it binds is unknown.

Second-dose schedules of about 4 or about 12 weeks were combined. Study-wide points: Baseline testing showed seropositivity in only five or six AZD1222 recipients.

Sequencing was performed with immunoSEQ multiplex PCR; in TCRdb, only in-frame clones are kept and a portion is missing. The table has approximately 140,000 clones, around nine tenths seen once. J is TRBJ2-6 and V is TRBV27; possibly TRBD2 for D (6 bases). Source: peripheral blood, taken 28 days after the second AZD1222 dose. The receptor comes from an adult who received the AZD1222 COVID-19 vaccine. Here the CDR3 DNA reads TGTGCCAGCAGTCGGGGCGGCGGGGCGGGGGCCAACGTCCTGACTTTC. This translates into CASSRGGGAGANVLTF.